The rows below give T cell receptor beta chains drawn from one sample of a study of cytomegalovirus exposure and HLA in healthy donors. Generated by immunoSEQ multiplex PCR, the TCRdb table keeps only in-frame clones and is missing some. The repertoire has around 110,000 clones, under 85% of them found once; the top ten carry about 4.9%. Sequencing input: PBMCs. Receptors originate from a man aged 25-45 years in good health and CMV-seropositive. CDR3s leave out the opening cysteine and the closing phenylalanine or tryptophan.

cdr3_aa | v_call
ASSESGLDPNEQF | TRBV2
ASSDPGHRERNTIY | TRBV7-9
ASSPGTSHNEQF | TRBV18
ASSGVGAGGPINEQF | TRBV5-6
ASRIGDSEPSYEQY | TRBV21-1
ASGLAQVEAF | TRBV12-5
ASSPGQGARTDTQY | TRBV5-1
ASRGGSSGGYNEQF | TRBV5-4
ASMLTGSSYNEQF | TRBV10-2
ASSESTVNTDTQY | TRBV10-1
ASLQGYTDTQY | TRBV18
ASSGPGQGDGYT | TRBV5-1
ASRPSGGLETQY | TRBV2
ASSWTGEREAF | TRBV6-6
ASSTQRGGYNEQF | TRBV18
ASSIGNGGYT | TRBV19
ASSMRQGMETQY | TRBV19
AATLAVEQY | TRBV6-1
AMGAGANYGYT | TRBV5-4
ASSPGQGDYEQY | TRBV5-4
ASSWGGTTDTQY | TRBV7-2
ASSPLLAGGGEQY | TRBV6-5
ASRDIPLSLLF | TRBV2
ASSWWTGVNQPQH | TRBV5-6
ASQTTLEGAVYEQY | TRBV12-5
ASSEGRGEQY | TRBV9
ASTAYSGGTGWF | TRBV6-1
SSSADREGVRPNEKLF | TRBV7-9
ASRPTGYQETQY | TRBV5-6
ASISSGDTEAF | TRBV28
AWSQPWQSTYSNQPQH | TRBV30
ASSQAGRGDTQY | TRBV4-3
ASSYRIQETQY | TRBV5-4
ASSYAGDQPQH | TRBV6-5
ATSSQGHTEAF | TRBV15
ASSGTGANNSPLH | TRBV6-1
ASSSPMARRNYEQY | TRBV28
AWPQGTGNTIY | TRBV30
ASSPAEGVYGYT | TRBV28
ASSLGQGNEKLF | TRBV5-1
ASSLEYLPIDGYT | TRBV11-2
ASSASGAGELF | TRBV9